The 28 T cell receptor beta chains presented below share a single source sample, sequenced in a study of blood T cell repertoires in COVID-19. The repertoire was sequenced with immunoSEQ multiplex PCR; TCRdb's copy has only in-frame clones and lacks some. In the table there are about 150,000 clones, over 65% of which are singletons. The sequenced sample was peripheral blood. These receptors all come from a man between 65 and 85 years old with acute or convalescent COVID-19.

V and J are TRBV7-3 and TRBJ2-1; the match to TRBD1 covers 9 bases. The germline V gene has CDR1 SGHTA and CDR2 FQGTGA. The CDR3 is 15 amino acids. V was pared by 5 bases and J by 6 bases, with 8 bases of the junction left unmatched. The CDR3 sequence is CASSILGTGSNEQFF. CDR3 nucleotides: TGTGCCAGCAGCATCCTCGGGACAGGGTCCAATGAGCAGTTCTTC.

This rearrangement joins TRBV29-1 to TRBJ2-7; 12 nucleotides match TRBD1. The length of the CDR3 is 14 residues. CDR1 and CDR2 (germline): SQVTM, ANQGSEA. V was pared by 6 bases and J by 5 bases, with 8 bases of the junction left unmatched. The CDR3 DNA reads TGCAGCGTCAAGACCGGGACAGGGGGCCACGAGCAGTACTTC. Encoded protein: CSVKTGTGGHEQYF.

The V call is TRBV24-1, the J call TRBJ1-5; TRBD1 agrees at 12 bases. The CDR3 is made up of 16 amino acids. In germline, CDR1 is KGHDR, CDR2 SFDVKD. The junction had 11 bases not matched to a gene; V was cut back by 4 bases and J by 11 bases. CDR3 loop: CATSDSGTGGARAQHF. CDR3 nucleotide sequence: TGTGCCACCAGTGACTCCGGGACAGGGGGCGCGAGAGCCCAGCATTTT.

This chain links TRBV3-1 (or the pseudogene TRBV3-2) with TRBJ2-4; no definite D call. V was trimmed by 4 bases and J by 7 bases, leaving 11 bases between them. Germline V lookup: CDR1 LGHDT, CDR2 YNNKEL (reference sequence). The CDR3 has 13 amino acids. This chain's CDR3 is CASSPPPGNIQYF. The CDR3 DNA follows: TGTGCCAGCAGCCCGCCCCCAGGCAACATTCAGTACTTC.

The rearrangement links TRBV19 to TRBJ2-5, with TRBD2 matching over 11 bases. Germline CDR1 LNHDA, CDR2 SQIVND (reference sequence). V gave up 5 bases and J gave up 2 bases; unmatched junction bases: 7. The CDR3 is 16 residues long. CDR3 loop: CASSSRLAGIQETQYF. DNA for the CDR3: TGTGCCAGTAGTTCTAGACTAGCGGGAATTCAAGAGACCCAGTACTTC. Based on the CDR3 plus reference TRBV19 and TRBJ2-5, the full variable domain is DGGITQSPKYLFRKEGQNVTLSCEQNLNHDAMYWYRQDPGQGLRLIYYSQIVNDFQKGDIAEGYSVSREKKESFPLTVTSAQKNPTAFYLCASSSRLAGIQETQYFGPGTRLLVL.

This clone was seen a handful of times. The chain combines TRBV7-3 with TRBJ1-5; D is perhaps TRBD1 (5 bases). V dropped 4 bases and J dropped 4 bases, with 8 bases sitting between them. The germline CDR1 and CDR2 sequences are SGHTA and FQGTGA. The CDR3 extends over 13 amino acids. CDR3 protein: CASSSGPNQPQHF. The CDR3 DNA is TGTGCCAGCAGCTCAGGGCCGAATCAGCCCCAGCATTTT.

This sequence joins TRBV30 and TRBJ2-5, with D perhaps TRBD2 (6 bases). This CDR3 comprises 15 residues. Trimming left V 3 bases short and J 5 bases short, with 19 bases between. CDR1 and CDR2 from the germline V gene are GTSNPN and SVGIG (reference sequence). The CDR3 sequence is CAWREGRSPGETQYF. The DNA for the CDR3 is TGTGCCTGGAGGGAGGGGAGATCGCCTGGGGAGACCCAGTACTTC.

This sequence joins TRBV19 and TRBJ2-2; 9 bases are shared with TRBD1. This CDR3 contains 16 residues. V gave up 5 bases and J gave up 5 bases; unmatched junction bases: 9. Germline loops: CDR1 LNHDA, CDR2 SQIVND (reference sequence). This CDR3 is CASSPRDRVVTGELFF. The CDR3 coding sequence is TGTGCCAGTAGTCCGCGGGACAGGGTGGTAACCGGGGAGCTGTTTTTT.

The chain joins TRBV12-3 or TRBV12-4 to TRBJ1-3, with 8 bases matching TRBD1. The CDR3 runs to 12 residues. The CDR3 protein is CTGDRSGNTIYF. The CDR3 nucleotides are TGTACCGGGGACAGGTCGGGAAACACCATATATTTT.

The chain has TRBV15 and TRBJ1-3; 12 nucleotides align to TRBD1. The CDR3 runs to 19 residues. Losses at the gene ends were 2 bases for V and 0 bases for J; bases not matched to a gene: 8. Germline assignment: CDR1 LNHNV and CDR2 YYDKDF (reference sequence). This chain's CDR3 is CATSRQGTGGLPSGNTIYF. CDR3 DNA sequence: TGTGCCACCAGCAGACAAGGGACAGGGGGCCTTCCCTCTGGAAACACCATATATTTT.

The DNA for the CDR3 is TGTGCCAGCAGCCGACAGGGGGCCGGGGAGCTGTTTTTT. Protein product: CASSRQGAGELFF. The chain is built from TRBV9 and TRBJ2-2; 9 nucleotides align to TRBD1. Germline V CDR1 and CDR2: SGDLS, YYNGEE. The J segment lost 6 bases and the V segment lost 4 bases, leaving 1 base of the junction unmatched. The CDR3 runs 13 residues.

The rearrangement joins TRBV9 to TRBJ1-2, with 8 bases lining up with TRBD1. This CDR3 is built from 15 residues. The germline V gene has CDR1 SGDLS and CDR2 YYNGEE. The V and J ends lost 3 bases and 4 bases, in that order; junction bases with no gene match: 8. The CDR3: CASSAQGARSYGYTF. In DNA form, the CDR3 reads TGTGCCAGCAGCGCCCAGGGGGCTAGGAGCTATGGCTACACCTTC.

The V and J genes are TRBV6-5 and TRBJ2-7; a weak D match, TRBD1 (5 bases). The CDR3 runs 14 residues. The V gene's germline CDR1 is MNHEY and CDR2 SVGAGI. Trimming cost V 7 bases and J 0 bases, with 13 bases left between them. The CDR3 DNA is TGTGCCAGCACCCCCCGTAGGGGCTCCTACGAGCAGTACTTC. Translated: CASTPRRGSYEQYF.

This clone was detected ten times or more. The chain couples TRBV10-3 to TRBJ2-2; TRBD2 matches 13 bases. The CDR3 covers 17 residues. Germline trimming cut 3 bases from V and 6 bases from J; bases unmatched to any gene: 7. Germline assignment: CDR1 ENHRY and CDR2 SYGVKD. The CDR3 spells CAISDTSGGVQAGELFF. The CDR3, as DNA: TGTGCCATCAGTGATACTAGCGGGGGGGTCCAGGCCGGGGAGCTGTTTTTT.

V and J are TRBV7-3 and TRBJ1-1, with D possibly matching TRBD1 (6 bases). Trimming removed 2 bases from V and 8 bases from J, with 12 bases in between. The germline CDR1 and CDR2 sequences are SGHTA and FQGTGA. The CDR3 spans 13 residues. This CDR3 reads CASSLGNQGEAFF. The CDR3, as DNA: TGTGCCAGCAGCTTAGGGAATCAGGGGGAAGCTTTCTTT.

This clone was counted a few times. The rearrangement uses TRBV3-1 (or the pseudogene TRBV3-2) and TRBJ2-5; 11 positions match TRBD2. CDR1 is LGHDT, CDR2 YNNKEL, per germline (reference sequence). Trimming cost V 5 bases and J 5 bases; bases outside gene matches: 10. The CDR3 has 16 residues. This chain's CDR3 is CASSWGTSGSGETQYF. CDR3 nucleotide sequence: TGTGCCAGCAGCTGGGGGACTAGCGGCTCGGGGGAGACCCAGTACTTC.

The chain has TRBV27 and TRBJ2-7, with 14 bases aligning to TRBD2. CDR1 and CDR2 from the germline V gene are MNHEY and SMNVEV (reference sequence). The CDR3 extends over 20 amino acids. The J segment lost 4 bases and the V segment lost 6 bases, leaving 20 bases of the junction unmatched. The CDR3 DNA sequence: TGTGCCAGCAGCTTAGGCAGGGGACCGGGACTAGCGGGAGTTGGTTACGAGCAGTACTTC. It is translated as CASSLGRGPGLAGVGYEQYF.

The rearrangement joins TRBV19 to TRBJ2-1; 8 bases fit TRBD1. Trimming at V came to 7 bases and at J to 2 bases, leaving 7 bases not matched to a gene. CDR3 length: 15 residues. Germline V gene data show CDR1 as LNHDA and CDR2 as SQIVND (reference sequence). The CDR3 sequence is CASTPTGETYNEQFF. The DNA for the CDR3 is TGTGCCAGTACCCCGACAGGGGAAACCTACAATGAGCAGTTCTTC.

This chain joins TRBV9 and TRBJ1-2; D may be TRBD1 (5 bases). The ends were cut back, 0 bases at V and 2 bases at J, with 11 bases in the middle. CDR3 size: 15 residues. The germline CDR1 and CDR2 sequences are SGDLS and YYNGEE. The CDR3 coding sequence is TGTGCCAGCAGCGTAGGGGCAGGGTCCAACTATGGCTACACCTTC. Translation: CASSVGAGSNYGYTF.

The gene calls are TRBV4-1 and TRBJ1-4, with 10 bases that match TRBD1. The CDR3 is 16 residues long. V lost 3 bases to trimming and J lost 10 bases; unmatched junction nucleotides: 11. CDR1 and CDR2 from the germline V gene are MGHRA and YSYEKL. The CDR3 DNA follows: TGCGCCAGCAGCCAGAAGACAGGGGGCGATTGGGGAAAACTGTTTTTT. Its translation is CASSQKTGGDWGKLFF.

CDR3 residues: CASSPSGEVQPQHF. CDR3 sequence (DNA): TGTGCCAGCTCACCATCAGGGGAAGTGCAGCCCCAGCATTTT. The J gene is TRBJ1-5, the V gene TRBV18, with D perhaps TRBD1 (6 bases). The CDR3 consists of 14 residues. V lost 2 bases to trimming and J lost 7 bases, with 12 bases between them. Germline V gene data show CDR1 as KGHSH and CDR2 as LQKENI.

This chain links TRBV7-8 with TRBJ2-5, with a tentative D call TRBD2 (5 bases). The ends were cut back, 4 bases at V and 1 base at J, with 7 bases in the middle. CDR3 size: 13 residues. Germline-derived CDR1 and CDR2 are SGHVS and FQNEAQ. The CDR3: CASSSLVQETQYF. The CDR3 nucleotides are TGTGCCAGCAGCTCACTAGTCCAAGAGACCCAGTACTTC.

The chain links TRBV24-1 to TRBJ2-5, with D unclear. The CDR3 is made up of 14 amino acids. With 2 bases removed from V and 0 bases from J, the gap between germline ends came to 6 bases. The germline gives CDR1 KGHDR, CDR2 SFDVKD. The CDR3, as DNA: TGTGCCACCAGTGATTCCCCAGACCAAGAGACCCAGTACTTC. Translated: CATSDSPDQETQYF.

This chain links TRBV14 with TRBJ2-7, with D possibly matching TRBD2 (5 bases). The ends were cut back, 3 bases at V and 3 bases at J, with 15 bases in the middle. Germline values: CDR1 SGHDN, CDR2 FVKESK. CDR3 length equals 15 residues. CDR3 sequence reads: CASSHFLGGNYEQYF. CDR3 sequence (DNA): TGTGCCAGCAGCCATTTTTTAGGAGGAAACTACGAGCAGTACTTC.

The CDR3 region is CASSLSAVRGYGYTF. For the CDR3, the DNA is TGCGCCAGCAGCTTGTCGGCCGTTCGCGGCTATGGCTACACCTTC. V and J are TRBV5-1 and TRBJ1-2; no definite D call. With 1 base removed from V and 4 bases from J, the gap between germline ends came to 14 bases. From germline, CDR1 is SGHRS and CDR2 YFSETQ. The CDR3 covers 15 residues.

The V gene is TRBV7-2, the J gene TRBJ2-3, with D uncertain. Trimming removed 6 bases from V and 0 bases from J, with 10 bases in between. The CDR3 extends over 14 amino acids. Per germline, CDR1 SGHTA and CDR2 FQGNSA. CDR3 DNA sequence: TGTGCCAGCAGGCAGGCTCTAAGCACAGATACGCAGTATTTT. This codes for CASRQALSTDTQYF.

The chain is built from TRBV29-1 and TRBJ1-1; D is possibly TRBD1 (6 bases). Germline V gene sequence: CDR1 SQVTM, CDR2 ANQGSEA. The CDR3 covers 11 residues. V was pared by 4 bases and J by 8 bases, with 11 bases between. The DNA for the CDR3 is TGCAGCGTTGGTCCAGGGGCCGAAGCTTTCTTT. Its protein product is CSVGPGAEAFF.

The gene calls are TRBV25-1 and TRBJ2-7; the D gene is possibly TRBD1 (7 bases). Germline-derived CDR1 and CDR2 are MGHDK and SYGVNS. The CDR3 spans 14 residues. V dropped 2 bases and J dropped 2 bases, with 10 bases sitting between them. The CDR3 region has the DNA TGTGCCAGCAGTGAAGCAGGGGGGACCTACGAGCAGTACTTC. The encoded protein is CASSEAGGTYEQYF.